This T cell receptor (beta chain) came from a study of shared clonotypes between healthy human individuals. Study background: Every donor yielded three CD4 naive, three CD4 memory, two CD8 naive and one CD8 memory plate. Study-level points and caveats: Lower generation probabilities were found for non-shared clonotypes than for those shared by all four donors. Clonotype sharing among the donors was expected to vary with sequencing depth.

Details on this clone: What it binds is not known.

Clones were sequenced by immunoSEQ multiplex PCR, and TCRdb holds only the in-frame ones, with some missing. The table lists some 1 million clones, about 77% of them singletons, with roughly 1.5% in the top ten. Germline CDR1 and CDR2: MNHEY and SMNVEV (reference sequence). The CDR3 sequence is 13 residues long. The ends were cut back, 5 bases at V and 2 bases at J, with 9 bases in the middle. The sample comprised memory CD4+ T cells sorted from blood. Stated subset: CD45RA-negative fraction. This sequence joins TRBV27 and TRBJ2-5; D not certain. The clonotype originates from a young man in good health. In nucleotides, the CDR3 is TGTGCCAGCAGTGTTAGACGGCAAGAGACCCAGTACTTC. It encodes CASSVRRQETQYF.